This TCR beta chain was captured by sequencing in a study of tumor and adjacent non-tumor tissue in lung cancer. Overall study context: Patients were aged roughly 30 to 76, roughly 9 men and 5 women, stage I to III. Findings and limits, study-wide: Tumor repertoires had a smaller top 100 clone share than normal lung. Higher tumor TCR diversity was associated with shorter survival.

Remarks on this clonotype: Its antigen is currently unknown. The junction departs from the called germline gene at one end, perhaps through a read error.

A modified ARM-PCR protocol with three rounds of nested PCR amplified TCRbeta. TCRdb re-called the multiplex PCR reads with MiXCR, one entry per CDR3 protein. The sample contains over 110,000 distinct CDR3 sequences, roughly 66% of which appear only once. RNA was extracted from bulk tissue without any cell sorting. Germline CDR1 and CDR2: DFQATT and SNEGSKA (reference sequence). The CDR3 runs to 12 residues. Sequencing was done on a sample of lung tumor tissue. This TCR was recovered from a man between 60 and 75 years old with small cell lung cancer. The rearrangement uses TRBV20-1 and TRBJ1-2, with TRBD1 as a possible D gene (5 bases). CDR3 residues: CSTRQTTYGYTF. DNA of the CDR3: TGCAGTACTAGACAGACAACCTATGGCTACACCTTC.